The TCR beta chain described here comes from a study of CD8+ T cells in alopecia areata. Whole-study results and caveats: More clonal than normal scalp was lesional scalp, particularly alopecia totalis/universalis.

Of note for this clone: Its antigen is undetermined.

Extracted from the samples, RNA was reverse transcribed into cDNA to serve as the sequencing template. This table comes from immunoSEQ multiplex PCR, and its TCRdb copy is limited to in-frame clones, with some not included. The top ten clones hold approximately 20% of a sample with about 150,000 clones, around half of them seen once. This CDR3 is built from 16 residues. The germline V gene encodes CDR1 SGDLS and CDR2 YYNGEE. Losses at the gene ends were 3 bases for V and 4 bases for J; bases not matched to a gene: 6. This receptor was taken from a human donor with alopecia areata. The input for sequencing was CD8+ T cells sorted from blood, taken at week 0. The chain has TRBV9 and TRBJ2-3, with TRBD2 identical over 12 bases. The CDR3 reads CASSASTSGGADTQYF. CDR3 bases: TGTGCCAGCAGCGCTTCGACTAGCGGGGGTGCAGATACGCAGTATTTT.